This T cell receptor beta chain was sequenced in a study of cytomegalovirus exposure and HLA in healthy donors. There are 16 residues in the CDR3. The ends lost 2 bases at V and 4 bases at J; junction bases unmatched: 3. Per germline, CDR1 MNHEY and CDR2 SMNVEV (reference sequence). TCRdb's copy holds only in-frame clones and misses some; the assay was immunoSEQ multiplex PCR. This sample has more than 110,000 clones, with about 86% found just once. The count of this clone is one. Input material: PBMCs. This chain uses TRBV27 with TRBJ2-3; 13 nucleotides match TRBD2. The sequence derives from a man aged 18 to 35 in good health and CMV-seronegative. CDR3 in DNA: TGTGCCAGCAGTTTACTACTAGCGGGGGGGCCAGATACGCAGTATTTT. Protein product: CASSLLLAGGPDTQYF.